This T cell receptor beta chain was sequenced for a study of cytomegalovirus exposure and HLA in healthy donors. Notes on the study in general: When analyzed later, a missense DCLRE1C variant was found to be linked to TCR beta V- and J-gene trimming.

The study ran its PCR with 60 Vbeta and 13 Jbeta primers. Some clones are missing from TCRdb's copy, which holds only in-frame ones; the method was immunoSEQ multiplex PCR. The sample holds over 150,000 clones, 79% seen once. In regard to this clone: Its target is unknown.

The V gene's germline CDR1 is ENHRY and CDR2 SYGVKD. The CDR3 consists of 13 residues. V gave up 4 bases and J gave up 3 bases, with 10 bases separating them. This chain connects TRBV10-3 to TRBJ2-7; tentatively, D is TRBD2 (6 bases). This sequence originates from a girl aged 10-17 years in good health and CMV-seropositive. The material sequenced was PBMCs. CDR3: CAISVGGDYEQYF. The CDR3 region has the DNA TGTGCCATCAGTGTCGGAGGGGACTACGAGCAGTACTTC.